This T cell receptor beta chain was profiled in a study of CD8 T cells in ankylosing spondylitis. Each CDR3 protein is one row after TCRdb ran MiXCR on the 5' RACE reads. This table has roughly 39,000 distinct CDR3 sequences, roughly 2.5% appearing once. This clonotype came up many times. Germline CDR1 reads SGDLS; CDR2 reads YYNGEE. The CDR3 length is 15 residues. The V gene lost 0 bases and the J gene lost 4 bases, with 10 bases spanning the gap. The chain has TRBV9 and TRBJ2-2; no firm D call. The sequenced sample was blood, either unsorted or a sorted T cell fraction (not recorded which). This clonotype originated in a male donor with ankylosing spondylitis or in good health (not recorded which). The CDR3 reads CASSVVPGSTGELFF. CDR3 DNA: TGTGCCAGCAGCGTAGTCCCAGGTAGCACCGGGGAGCTGTTTTTT.